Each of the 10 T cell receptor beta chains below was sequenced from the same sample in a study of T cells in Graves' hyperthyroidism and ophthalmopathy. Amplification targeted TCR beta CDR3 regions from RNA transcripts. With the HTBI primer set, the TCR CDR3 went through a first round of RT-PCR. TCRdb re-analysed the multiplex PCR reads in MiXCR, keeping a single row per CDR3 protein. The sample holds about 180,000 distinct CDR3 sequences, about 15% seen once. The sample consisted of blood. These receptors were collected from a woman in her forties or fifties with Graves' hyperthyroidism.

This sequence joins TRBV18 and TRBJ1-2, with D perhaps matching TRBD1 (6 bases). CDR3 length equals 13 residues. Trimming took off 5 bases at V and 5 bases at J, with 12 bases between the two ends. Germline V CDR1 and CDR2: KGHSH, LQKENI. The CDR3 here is CASSLDGTYGYTF. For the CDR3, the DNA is TGTGCCAGCTCATTGGATGGGACATATGGCTACACCTTC.

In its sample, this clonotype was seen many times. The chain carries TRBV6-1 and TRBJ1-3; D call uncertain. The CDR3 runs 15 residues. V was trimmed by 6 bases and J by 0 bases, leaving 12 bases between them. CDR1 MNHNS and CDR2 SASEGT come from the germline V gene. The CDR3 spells CASRSRRASGNTIYF. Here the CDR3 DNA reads TGTGCCAGCAGAAGCCGTAGGGCCTCTGGAAACACCATATATTTT.

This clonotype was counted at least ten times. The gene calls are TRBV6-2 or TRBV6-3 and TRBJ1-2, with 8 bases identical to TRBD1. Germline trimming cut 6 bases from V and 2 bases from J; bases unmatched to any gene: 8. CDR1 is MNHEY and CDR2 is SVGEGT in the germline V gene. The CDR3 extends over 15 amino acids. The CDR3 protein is CASRSGGAVNYGYTF. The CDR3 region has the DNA TGTGCCAGCAGGTCAGGGGGCGCGGTCAACTATGGCTACACCTTC.

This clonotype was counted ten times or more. CDR3 coding DNA: TGCAGTGCCGCGAGGAGGGGGGCATTCGAAGAGACCCAGTACTTC. It codes for CSAARRGAFEETQYF. This chain connects TRBV20-1 to TRBJ2-5; D is tentatively TRBD1 or TRBD2 (6 bases each). V was pared by 6 bases and J by 3 bases, with 20 bases between. CDR1 and CDR2 from the germline V gene are DFQATT and SNEGSKA (reference sequence). The CDR3 covers 15 residues.

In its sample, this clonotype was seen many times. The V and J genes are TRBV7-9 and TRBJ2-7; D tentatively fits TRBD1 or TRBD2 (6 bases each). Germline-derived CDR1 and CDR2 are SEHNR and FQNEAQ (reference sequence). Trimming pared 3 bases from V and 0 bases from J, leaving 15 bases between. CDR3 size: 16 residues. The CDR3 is CASSLTWGALSYEQYF. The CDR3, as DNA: TGTGCCAGCAGCTTGACTTGGGGGGCCCTCTCCTACGAGCAGTACTTC.

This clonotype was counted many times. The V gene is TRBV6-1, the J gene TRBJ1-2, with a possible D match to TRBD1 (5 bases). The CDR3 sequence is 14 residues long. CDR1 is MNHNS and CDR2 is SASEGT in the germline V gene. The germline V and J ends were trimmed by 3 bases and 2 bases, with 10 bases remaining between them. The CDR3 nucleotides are TGTGCCAGCAGTGAGGGCCCAGGGAACTATGGCTACACCTTC. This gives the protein CASSEGPGNYGYTF.

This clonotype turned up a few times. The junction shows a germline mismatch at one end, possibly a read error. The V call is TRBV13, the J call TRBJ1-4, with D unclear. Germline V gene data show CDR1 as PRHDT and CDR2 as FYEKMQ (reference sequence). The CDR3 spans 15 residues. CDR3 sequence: CARSLRSVTNEKLFF. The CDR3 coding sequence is TGTGCCCGCAGCTTACGGAGCGTAACTAATGAAAAACTGTTTTTT.

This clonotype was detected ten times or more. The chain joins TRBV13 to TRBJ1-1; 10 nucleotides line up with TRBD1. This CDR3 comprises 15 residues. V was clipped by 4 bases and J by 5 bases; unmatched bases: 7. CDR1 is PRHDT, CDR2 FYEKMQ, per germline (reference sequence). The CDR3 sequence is CASSSRDRGLTEAFF. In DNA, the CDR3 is TGTGCCAGCAGCTCCCGCGACAGGGGGCTAACTGAAGCTTTCTTT.

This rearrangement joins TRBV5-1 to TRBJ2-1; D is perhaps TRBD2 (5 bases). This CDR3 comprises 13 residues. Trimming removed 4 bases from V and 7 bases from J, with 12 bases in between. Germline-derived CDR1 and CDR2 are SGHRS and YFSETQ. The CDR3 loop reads CASSPPGYNEQFF. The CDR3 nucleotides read TGCGCCAGCAGCCCTCCGGGGTATAATGAGCAGTTCTTC.

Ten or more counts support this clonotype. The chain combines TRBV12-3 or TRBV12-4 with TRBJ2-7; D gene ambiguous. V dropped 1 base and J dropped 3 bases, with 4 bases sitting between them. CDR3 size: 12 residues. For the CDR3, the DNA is TGTGCCAGCAGTTTAGGGAACTACGAGCAGTACTTC. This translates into CASSLGNYEQYF.